This T cell receptor (beta chain) was sequenced in a study of blood T cell repertoires in COVID-19. Study-level information: Nucleic acid was either cDNA or gDNA, and it came from T cells, B-cell-depleted T cells, or PBMCs.

The assay was immunoSEQ multiplex PCR, and TCRdb's table has in-frame clones only and misses some. There are roughly 170,000 clones in the sample; about 86% occur only once, and around 13% lies in the top ten. Seattle's cohort entered during active infection and was followed longitudinally. Material for sequencing was peripheral blood. This TCR was recovered from a woman in her 70s with COVID-19, enrolled during active disease.

The CDR3 DNA sequence: TGTGCCATCAGTCTTACACAGGGCTACGAGCAGTACTTC. Amino acid sequence: CAISLTQGYEQYF. V is TRBV10-3 and J is TRBJ2-7; maybe TRBD1 (6 bases). With 5 bases removed from V and 3 bases from J, the gap between germline ends came to 11 bases. Germline V gene sequence: CDR1 ENHRY, CDR2 SYGVKD. The CDR3 extends over 13 amino acids.